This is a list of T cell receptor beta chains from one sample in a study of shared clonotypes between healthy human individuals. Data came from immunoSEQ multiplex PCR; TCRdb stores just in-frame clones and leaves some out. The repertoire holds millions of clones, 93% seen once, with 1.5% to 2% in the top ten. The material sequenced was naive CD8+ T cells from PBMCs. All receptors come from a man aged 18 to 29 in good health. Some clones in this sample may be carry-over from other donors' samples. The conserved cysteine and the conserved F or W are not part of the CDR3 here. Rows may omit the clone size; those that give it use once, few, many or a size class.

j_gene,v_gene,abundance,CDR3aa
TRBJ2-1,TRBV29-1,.,SVEGRGSYNEQF
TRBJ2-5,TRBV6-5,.,ASSYSWNTEETQY
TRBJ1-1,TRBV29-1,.,SAGTAGTEAF
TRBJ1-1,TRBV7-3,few,ASSLMGGTEAF
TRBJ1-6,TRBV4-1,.,ASSQVVGGRNSPLH
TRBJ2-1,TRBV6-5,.,ASSYSGSYNEQF
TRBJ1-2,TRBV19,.,ASSSRALYGYT
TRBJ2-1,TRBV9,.,ASSARTGAYNEQF
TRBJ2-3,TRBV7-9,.,ASSLSAGTSDTQY
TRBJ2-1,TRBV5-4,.,ASSPYRESYNEQF
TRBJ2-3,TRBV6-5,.,ASSNTLGSTDTQY
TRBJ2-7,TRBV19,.,ASISGQGNEQY
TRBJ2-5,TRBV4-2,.,ASSPMGGETQY
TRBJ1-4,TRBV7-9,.,ASSSGFGGAATNEKLF
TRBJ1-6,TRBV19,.,ASAHTQSTTLANPRLWSPLH
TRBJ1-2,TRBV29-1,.,SVPEGAYYGYT
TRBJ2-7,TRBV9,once,ASSVGQGFYEQY
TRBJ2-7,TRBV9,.,ASSGTGTESYEQY
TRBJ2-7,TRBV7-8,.,ASSGINLEGEQY
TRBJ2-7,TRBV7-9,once,ASIPTLGDAYEQY
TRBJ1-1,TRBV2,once,ASSEKRTGSYVNTEAF
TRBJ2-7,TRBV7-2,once,ASSLITAYEQY
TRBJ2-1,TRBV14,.,ASSQGSGGAGYNEQF
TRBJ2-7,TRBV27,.,ASSLGTVASYEQY
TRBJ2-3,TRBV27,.,ASSLSRTDTQY
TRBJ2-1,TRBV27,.,ASSPLAGDTYEQF
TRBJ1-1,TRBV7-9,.,ASSRALNTEAF
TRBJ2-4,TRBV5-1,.,ASSPNAGVAKNIQY
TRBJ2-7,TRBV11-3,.,ATPQKDSEGYEQY
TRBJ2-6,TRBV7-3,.,ASSPSGWGANVLT
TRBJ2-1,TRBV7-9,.,ASSLGPQHISSYNEQF
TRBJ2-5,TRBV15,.,ATSKRGIETQY
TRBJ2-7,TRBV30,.,ACDKGTSPYEQY
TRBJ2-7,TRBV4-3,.,ASSQDGGANNEQY
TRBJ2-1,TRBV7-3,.,ASSLAGAGGLGEQF
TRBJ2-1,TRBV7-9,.,ASSATSGRARVEQF
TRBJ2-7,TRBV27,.,ASSSVEAYEQY
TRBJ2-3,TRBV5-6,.,ASSAPLGDTDTQY
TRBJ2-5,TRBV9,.,ASSPRLAGSQETQY
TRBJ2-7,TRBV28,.,ASSLLGYAYEQY
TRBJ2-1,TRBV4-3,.,ASSQLRLAPHEQF
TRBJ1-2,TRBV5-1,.,ASSSAGQGHT
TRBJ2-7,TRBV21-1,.,ASSKEGPRPYEQY
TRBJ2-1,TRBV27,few,ASSAANEQF
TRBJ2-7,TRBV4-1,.,ASSQRAAYEQY
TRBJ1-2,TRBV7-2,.,ASSFSGAHSNYGYT
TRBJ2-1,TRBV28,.,ASSFTGNEQF
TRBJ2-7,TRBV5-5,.,ASSPRETAGFGSYEQY
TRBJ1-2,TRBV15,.,ATSRGGQNYGYT
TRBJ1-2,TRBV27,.,ASSARDTNYGYT
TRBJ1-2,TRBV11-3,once,ASSSGRRYGYT
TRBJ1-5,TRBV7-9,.,ASSSGIIEPQH
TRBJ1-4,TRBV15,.,ATSRSWGGEKLF
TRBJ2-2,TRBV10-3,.,AISENPTTGELF